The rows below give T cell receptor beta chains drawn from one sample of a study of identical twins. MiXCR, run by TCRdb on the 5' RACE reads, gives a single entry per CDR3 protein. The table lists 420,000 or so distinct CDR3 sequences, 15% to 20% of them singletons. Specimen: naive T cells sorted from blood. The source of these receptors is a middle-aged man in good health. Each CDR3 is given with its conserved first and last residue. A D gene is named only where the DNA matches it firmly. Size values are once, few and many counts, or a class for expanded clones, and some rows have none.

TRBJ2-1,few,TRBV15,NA,CATKRQDTYNEQFF,TGTGCCACCAAGAGACAGGACACATACAATGAGCAGTTCTTC
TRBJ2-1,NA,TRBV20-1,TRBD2,CSASYGRPGLAGSEQFF,TGCAGTGCTAGTTACGGACGACCGGGACTAGCGGGTAGTGAGCAGTTCTTC
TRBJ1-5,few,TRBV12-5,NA,CASGPQSKSSNQPQHF,TGTGCTAGTGGTCCACAAAGCAAGTCTAGCAATCAGCCCCAGCATTTT
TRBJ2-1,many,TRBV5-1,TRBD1,CASSLVGTGVNEQFF,TGCGCCAGCAGCTTGGTCGGGACAGGGGTCAATGAGCAGTTCTTC
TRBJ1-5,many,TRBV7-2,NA,CASSLNGVVDQPQHF,TGTGCCAGCAGCTTAAATGGGGTAGTAGATCAGCCCCAGCATTTT
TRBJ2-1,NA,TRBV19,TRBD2,CASSIGSGRQNEQFF,TGTGCCAGTAGTATAGGTAGCGGGAGGCAGAATGAGCAGTTCTTC
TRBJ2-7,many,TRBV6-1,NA,CASMVRASSYEQYF,TGTGCCAGCATGGTACGGGCTAGCTCCTACGAGCAGTACTTC
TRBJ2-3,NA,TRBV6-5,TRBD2,CASSYTDAASGGLDTQYF,TGTGCCAGCAGTTACACCGATGCGGCTAGCGGGGGATTAGATACGCAGTATTTT
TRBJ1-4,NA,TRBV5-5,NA,CASSTGPLATNEKLFF,TGTGCCAGCAGCACCGGGCCACTTGCGACTAATGAAAAACTGTTTTTT
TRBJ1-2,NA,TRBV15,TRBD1,CATSIYRGGYTF,TGTGCCACCAGCATTTACAGGGGTGGCTACACCTTC
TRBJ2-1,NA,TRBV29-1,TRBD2,CSVEGLAGVIDNEQFF,TGCAGCGTTGAGGGACTAGCGGGAGTAATTGACAATGAGCAGTTCTTC
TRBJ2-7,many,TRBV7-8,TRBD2,CASSRTSGRTYEQYF,TGTGCCAGCAGCAGGACTAGCGGGAGGACGTACGAGCAGTACTTC
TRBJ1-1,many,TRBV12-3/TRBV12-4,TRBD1,CASSLGWGGTGSEEAFF,TGTGCCAGCAGTTTAGGGTGGGGAGGGACAGGGTCAGAGGAGGCTTTCTTT
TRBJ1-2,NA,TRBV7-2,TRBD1,CASSWDRGDGYTF,TGTGCCAGCAGTTGGGACAGGGGTGATGGCTACACCTTC
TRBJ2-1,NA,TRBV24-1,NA,CATSDFRGEHNEQFF,TGTGCCACCAGTGATTTTCGGGGTGAGCACAATGAGCAGTTCTTC
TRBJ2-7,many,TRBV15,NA,CATSIGAHEQYF,TGTGCCACCAGCATTGGGGCCCACGAGCAGTACTTC
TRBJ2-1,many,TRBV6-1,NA,CASRRTGYNEQFF,TGTGCCAGCAGAAGGACTGGGTACAATGAGCAGTTCTTC
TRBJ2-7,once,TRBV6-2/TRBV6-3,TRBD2,CASSSGLAGAISYEQYF,TGTGCCAGCAGTTCGGGACTAGCGGGGGCTATTTCCTACGAGCAGTACTTC
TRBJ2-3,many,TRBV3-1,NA,CASSHWLGSQVTQYF,TGTGCCAGCAGCCATTGGCTAGGATCACAGGTTACGCAGTATTTT
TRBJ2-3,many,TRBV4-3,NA,CASSQDVFRSTRGDTQYF,TGCGCCAGCAGCCAAGATGTATTCCGGTCGACCAGGGGAGATACGCAGTATTTT
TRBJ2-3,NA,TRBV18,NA,CASSPRMGTDTQYF,TGTGCCAGCTCACCTAGGATGGGCACAGATACGCAGTATTTT
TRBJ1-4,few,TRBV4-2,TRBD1,CASSHGTANEKLFF,TGTGCCAGCAGCCACGGGACAGCTAATGAAAAACTGTTTTTT
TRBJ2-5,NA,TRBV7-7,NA,CASSLNSDVRETQYF,TGTGCCAGCAGCCTTAATTCGGACGTTCGAGAGACCCAGTACTTC
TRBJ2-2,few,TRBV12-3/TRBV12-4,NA,CASSFSGTTNTGELFF,TGTGCCAGCAGTTTCTCCGGGACAACGAACACCGGGGAGCTGTTTTTT
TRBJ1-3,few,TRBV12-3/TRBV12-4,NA,CASREPGPAGNTIYF,TGTGCCTCTAGGGAGCCAGGGCCGGCTGGAAACACCATATATTTT
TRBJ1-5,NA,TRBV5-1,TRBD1,CASSCPTGQDNQPQHF,TGCGCCAGCAGCTGTCCAACGGGACAGGACAATCAGCCCCAGCATTTT
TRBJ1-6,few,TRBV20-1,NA,CSASSDYNSPLHF,TGCAGTGCTAGTTCGGACTATAATTCACCCCTCCACTTT
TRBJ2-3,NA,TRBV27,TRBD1,CASSLSPTGVTDTQYF,TGTGCCAGCAGTTTATCCCCCACAGGGGTCACAGATACGCAGTATTTT
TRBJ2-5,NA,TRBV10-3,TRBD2,CAISSGGVETQYF,TGTGCCATCAGTAGCGGGGGGGTGGAGACCCAGTACTTC
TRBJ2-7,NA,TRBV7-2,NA,CASSLGGTYSYEQYF,TGTGCCAGCAGCTTAGGTGGGACTTACTCCTACGAGCAGTACTTC
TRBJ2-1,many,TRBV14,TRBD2,CASSQDPGGSYNEQFF,TGTGCCAGCAGCCAAGACCCGGGAGGCTCCTACAATGAGCAGTTCTTC
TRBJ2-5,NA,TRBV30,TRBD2,CAWSGPSSGGETQYF,TGTGCCTGGAGTGGCCCCTCTAGCGGGGGAGAGACCCAGTACTTC
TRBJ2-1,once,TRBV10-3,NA,CAIGDTQGSPNEQFF,TGTGCCATCGGAGATACACAGGGATCCCCCAATGAGCAGTTCTTC
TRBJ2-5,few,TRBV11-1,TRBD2,CASSLAGPIGRAQIETQYF,TGTGCCAGCAGCTTAGCGGGCCCTATCGGGAGGGCCCAGATAGAGACCCAGTACTTC
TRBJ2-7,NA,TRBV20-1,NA,CSARDLKDPTYEQYF,TGCAGTGCTAGAGATTTGAAGGACCCAACCTACGAGCAGTACTTC
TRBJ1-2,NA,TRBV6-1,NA,CASTLERGNYGYTF,TGTGCCAGCACCCTGGAGAGAGGAAACTATGGCTACACCTTC
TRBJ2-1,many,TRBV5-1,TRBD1,CASSQQITGTGLNEQFF,TGCGCCAGCAGCCAACAAATTACCGGGACAGGGCTAAATGAGCAGTTCTTC
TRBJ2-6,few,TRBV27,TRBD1,CASRPGQGLSGANVLTF,TGTGCCAGCAGGCCGGGACAGGGCCTGTCTGGGGCCAACGTCCTGACTTTC
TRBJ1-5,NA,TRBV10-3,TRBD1,CAISGDRGNQPQHF,TGTGCCATCAGTGGGGACAGGGGAAATCAGCCCCAGCATTTT
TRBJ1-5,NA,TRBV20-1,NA,CSAIEAARGTSNQPQHF,TGCAGTGCTATAGAGGCCGCCAGGGGTACTAGCAATCAGCCCCAGCATTTT